Following are 27 T cell receptor beta chains from one sample sequenced in a study of shared T cell receptors in the human thymus (dated by TCRdb to about 2021). Library preparation was by the immunoSEQ multiplex PCR assay. Imported from immuneACCESS, the table was reduced by TCRdb to in-frame sequences with V and J called. These copies leave out some clones; in studies compared against another copy, an unresolved V gene accounts for under half, and the cause of the remainder is not known. The sample includes hundreds of thousands of clones, with roughly 88% observed a single time. The biggest ten clones account for 0.0095% to 0.012% of the sample. These data are also associated with another study on human thymus T cells.

The sequenced sample consisted of thymocytes. Receptors originate from a boy younger than two with a congenital heart defect. Donor details come from another sample of the same person, matched by shared clones.

CDR3 protein: CASGLGWYQETQYF. CDR3 DNA: TGCGCCAGCGGACTGGGTTGGTACCAAGAGACCCAGTACTTC. The chain joins TRBV5-1 to TRBJ2-5, with D possibly matching TRBD2 (5 bases). Deletions cut 7 bases from V and 0 bases from J, with 13 bases between. The CDR3 consists of 14 residues. Germline loops: CDR1 SGHRS, CDR2 YFSETQ. Full variable domain (rest looked up from reference TRBV5-1 and TRBJ2-5): KAGVTQTPRYLIKTRGQQVTLSCSPISGHRSVSWYQQTPGQGLQFLFEYFSETQRNKGNFPGRFSGRQFSNSRSEMNVSTLELGDSALYLCASGLGWYQETQYFGPGTRLLVL.

The gene calls are TRBV7-9 and TRBJ2-7, with D possibly matching TRBD2 (6 bases). Between the trimmed V and J ends, which lost 6 bases and 1 base, there was a span of 13 bases. In germline, CDR1 is SEHNR, CDR2 FQNEAQ (reference sequence). The CDR3 contains 14 residues. The CDR3 is CASSYIADSYEQYF. In DNA, the CDR3 is TGTGCCAGCAGTTACATAGCGGATTCCTACGAGCAGTACTTC.

The chain carries TRBV5-6 and TRBJ1-2; TRBD1 agrees at 10 bases. The germline CDR1 and CDR2 sequences are SGHDT and YYEEEE. J was trimmed by 3 bases and V by 5 bases; bases with no gene match: 7. This CDR3 is 15 amino acids long. This CDR3 reads CASSPRTGGDYGYTF. The CDR3 nucleotides are TGTGCCAGCAGTCCGAGGACAGGGGGAGACTATGGCTACACCTTC. Full variable domain (remainder filled in from reference TRBV5-6 and TRBJ1-2): DAGVTQSPTHLIKTRGQQVTLRCSPKSGHDTVSWYQQALGQGPQFIFQYYEEEERQRGNFPDRFSGHQFPNYSSELNVNALLLGDSALYLCASSPRTGGDYGYTFGSGTRLTVV.

The gene calls are TRBV27 and TRBJ2-7; no reliable D call. CDR1 and CDR2 from the germline V gene are MNHEY and SMNVEV (reference sequence). V dropped 8 bases and J dropped 9 bases, with 14 bases sitting between them. This CDR3 region has 11 residues. CDR3 sequence reads: CASCPVWRQYF. Here the CDR3 DNA reads TGTGCCAGCTGCCCGGTGTGGAGGCAGTACTTC.

The chain employs TRBV6-1 and TRBJ1-1; D unresolved. Trimming pared 0 bases from V and 2 bases from J, leaving 10 bases between. Germline V gives CDR1 MNHNS, CDR2 SASEGT. The CDR3 extends over 15 amino acids. Written as DNA, the CDR3 is TGTGCCAGCAGTGAAGCTCCCCGAGAAAACACTGAAGCTTTCTTT. Protein product: CASSEAPRENTEAFF.

V gene TRBV5-3 combines with J gene TRBJ2-1, with TRBD1 identical over 12 bases. TRBV5-3 is designated an ORF whose function remains uncertain. The length of the CDR3 is 18 residues. Trimming at V came to 4 bases and at J to 0 bases, leaving 8 bases not matched to a gene. The CDR3: CARSGDRGPAFSYNEQFF. The CDR3 DNA reads TGTGCCAGAAGCGGGGACAGGGGGCCAGCCTTCTCCTACAATGAGCAGTTCTTC.

This chain's CDR3 is CASSEGLRWPPRDYRTGELFF. The DNA of the CDR3 is TGTGCCAGCAGTGAAGGCCTCCGGTGGCCTCCTCGGGACTATCGGACCGGGGAGCTGTTTTTT. The J gene is TRBJ2-2, the V gene TRBV2; TRBD2 aligns across 7 bases. With V trimmed by 1 base and J by 5 bases, 22 bases remained unmatched. The CDR3 has 21 amino acids. Germline CDR1 and CDR2: SNHLY and FYNNEI.

Of note for this clone: The sample has other DNA sequences that encode this CDR3 too. The chain couples TRBV27 to TRBJ1-5; TRBD1 matches 7 bases. This CDR3 is built from 13 residues. The germline V gene has CDR1 MNHEY and CDR2 SMNVEV (reference sequence). V was clipped by 6 bases and J by 5 bases; unmatched bases: 4. Here the CDR3 reads CASSLRGDQPQHF. The CDR3 bases are TGTGCCAGCAGCCTCAGGGGGGATCAGCCCCAGCATTTT.

The J gene is TRBJ2-2, the V gene TRBV14; 9 bases fit TRBD2. Germline trimming cut 0 bases from V and 6 bases from J; bases unmatched to any gene: 8. There are 17 residues in the CDR3. Looked up from germline, CDR1 is SGHDN and CDR2 is FVKESK. This chain's CDR3 is CASSQDKTSGPSGELFF. The CDR3, as DNA: TGTGCCAGCAGCCAAGATAAGACTAGCGGTCCTTCCGGGGAGCTGTTTTTT.

The V gene is TRBV29-1, the J gene TRBJ2-2; 10 bases are shared with TRBD2. This CDR3 comprises 14 residues. The germline gives CDR1 SQVTM, CDR2 ANQGSEA. With V trimmed by 6 bases and J by 6 bases, 7 bases remained unmatched. The CDR3 DNA is TGCAGCGTCCGGCTAGCGGGAGTCCCCGGGGAGCTGTTTTTT. Its translation: CSVRLAGVPGELFF.

The table lists this clone with a few counts. The chain's CDR3 is CASSQVLWNSSYNEQFF. The CDR3 DNA sequence: TGCGCCAGCAGCCAAGTTTTGTGGAACAGCTCCTACAATGAGCAGTTCTTC. The rearrangement joins TRBV4-3 to TRBJ2-1; D unclear. The CDR3 has 17 amino acids. Trimming removed 1 base at V and 0 bases at J, with 13 bases between. Germline CDR1 and CDR2: LGHNA and YSLEER.

This chain joins TRBV5-4 and TRBJ1-5, with 9 bases identical to TRBD1. In germline, CDR1 is SGHNT, CDR2 YYREEE (reference sequence). The CDR3 contains 15 residues. V shed 3 bases and J 3 bases; nucleotides not matched to a gene: 4. The CDR3 nucleotides read TGTGCCAGCAGCTCCGGGACAGGGATCAATCAGCCCCAGCATTTT. As protein: CASSSGTGINQPQHF.

This clone came up a few times. V and J are TRBV4-2 and TRBJ1-2; 7 nucleotides line up with TRBD1. Germline CDR1 reads LGHNA; CDR2 reads YNFKEQ. The CDR3 length is 15 residues. Trimming cost V 4 bases and J 7 bases; bases outside gene matches: 12. The DNA for the CDR3 is TGTGCCAGCAGCCCTTCCGGGACAGCCGGGCGTGGCTACACCTTC. Encoded protein: CASSPSGTAGRGYTF.

The genes are TRBV2 and TRBJ2-1; 8 bases line up with TRBD1. The J segment lost 11 bases and the V segment lost 1 base, leaving 1 base of the junction unmatched. In germline, CDR1 is SNHLY, CDR2 FYNNEI. The CDR3 has 12 amino acids. CDR3 residues: CASSEDRGKQFF. For the CDR3, the DNA is TGTGCCAGCAGTGAAGACAGGGGGAAGCAGTTCTTC.

V usage is TRBV14 and J usage is TRBJ2-7; 8 nucleotides align to TRBD1. CDR3 length: 15 amino acids. Germline CDR1 and CDR2: SGHDN and FVKESK. Trimming cost V 2 bases and J 3 bases; bases outside gene matches: 6. CDR3 sequence (DNA): TGTGCCAGCAGCCAAAACCTCACAGGGGGCTACGAGCAGTACTTC. It yields the protein CASSQNLTGGYEQYF.

The chain joins TRBV15 to TRBJ2-1, with TRBD2 matching over 7 bases. Germline CDR1 and CDR2: LNHNV and YYDKDF (reference sequence). V was clipped by 0 bases and J by 0 bases; unmatched bases: 5. CDR3 length equals 17 residues. The CDR3: CATSREGGRNSYNEQFF. The CDR3 DNA reads TGTGCCACCAGCAGAGAGGGGGGGAGGAACTCCTACAATGAGCAGTTCTTC. The complete variable domain, with remaining parts taken from reference TRBV15 and TRBJ2-1, reads DAMVIQNPRYQVTQFGKPVTLSCSQTLNHNVMYWYQQKSSQAPKLLFHYYDKDFNNEADTPDNFQSRRPNTSFCFLDIRSPGLGDTAMYLCATSREGGRNSYNEQFFGPGTRLTVL.

The CDR3 loop reads CASSFSGRPFTDTQYF. The DNA of the CDR3 is TGCGCCAGCAGCTTTAGCGGGAGACCATTCACAGATACGCAGTATTTT. This chain joins TRBV5-1 and TRBJ2-3; 9 nucleotides match TRBD2. V dropped 2 bases and J dropped 2; count of bases not matched to a gene: 6. Germline loops: CDR1 SGHRS, CDR2 YFSETQ. This CDR3 contains 16 residues.

V gene TRBV9 combines with J gene TRBJ2-1, with unresolved D. The ends were cut back, 3 bases at V and 1 base at J, with 11 bases in the middle. The CDR3 extends over 15 amino acids. Germline CDR1 is SGDLS and CDR2 is YYNGEE. The CDR3, as DNA: TGTGCCAGCAGCGGGCCCATGGCTTCCTACAATGAGCAGTTCTTC. Translation: CASSGPMASYNEQFF.

In this sample, this clone turned up a few times. The V and J genes are TRBV28 and TRBJ1-3; D perhaps matches TRBD1 (5 bases). V shed 7 bases and J shed 2 bases, with 6 bases lying between them. Germline CDR1 and CDR2: MDHEN and SYDVKM. This CDR3 contains 12 residues. The CDR3 is CASIGAGNTIYF. DNA of the CDR3: TGTGCCAGCATAGGGGCTGGAAACACCATATATTTT.

DNA for the CDR3: TGCGCCAGCAGCCAATCTGGGGCGGGAGGGCCCTCATTAGTTCGAGAGACCCAGTACTTC. Protein product: CASSQSGAGGPSLVRETQYF. This chain uses TRBV4-1 with TRBJ2-5; 9 positions match TRBD2. CDR3 length: 20 residues. The V gene's germline CDR1 is MGHRA and CDR2 YSYEKL. Trimming took 2 bases from V and 4 from J; bases not matched to a gene: 20.

The rearrangement joins TRBV4-1 to TRBJ2-7; 9 nucleotides line up with TRBD1. The CDR3 loop spans 15 amino acids. Germline CDR1 reads MGHRA; CDR2 reads YSYEKL. The trim removed 2 bases at V and 2 bases at J, leaving 4 bases unmatched. CDR3 DNA: TGCGCCAGCAGCCAAAGGGGGGACAGGGCCTACGAGCAGTACTTC. This translates into CASSQRGDRAYEQYF.

The genes are TRBV4-3 and TRBJ2-7, with 8 bases aligning to TRBD2. The CDR3 is made up of 14 amino acids. The germline gives CDR1 LGHNA, CDR2 YSLEER. V gave up 5 bases and J gave up 2 bases; unmatched junction bases: 5. CDR3 region: CASSSLAVPYEQYF. CDR3 sequence (DNA): TGCGCCAGCAGCTCACTAGCGGTGCCCTACGAGCAGTACTTC.

The rearrangement links TRBV27 to TRBJ2-1; 7 bases line up with TRBD1. CDR3 length: 15 residues. Germline CDR1 MNHEY, CDR2 SMNVEV (reference sequence). V gave up 8 bases and J gave up 0 bases; unmatched junction bases: 7. The CDR3 sequence is CASARDSSSYNEQFF. The CDR3, as DNA: TGTGCCAGCGCCCGGGACAGTAGCTCCTACAATGAGCAGTTCTTC.

The chain links TRBV14 to TRBJ2-1; D remains ambiguous. V lost 1 base to trimming and J lost 1 base, with 8 bases between them. The CDR3 spans 15 residues. Per the germline V gene, CDR1 is SGHDN and CDR2 is FVKESK. The CDR3 region has the DNA TGTGCCAGCAGCCAAGTGGTCAGGTCCTACAATGAGCAGTTCTTC. This encodes CASSQVVRSYNEQFF. The complete variable domain, with remaining parts taken from reference TRBV14 and TRBJ2-1, reads EAGVTQFPSHSVIEKGQTVTLRCDPISGHDNLYWYRRVMGKEIKFLLHFVKESKQDESGMPNNRFLAERTGGTYSTLKVQPAELEDSGVYFCASSQVVRSYNEQFFGPGTRLTVL.

The chain couples TRBV11-1 to TRBJ1-3; D not certain. This CDR3 is built from 15 residues. The germline V gene encodes CDR1 SGHAT and CDR2 FQDESV (reference sequence). V was trimmed by 4 bases and J by 0 bases, leaving 10 bases between them. CDR3 residues: CASSCGVSSGNTIYF. The CDR3 nucleotides read TGTGCCAGCAGCTGCGGGGTATCCTCTGGAAACACCATATATTTT.

J is TRBJ1-1 and V is TRBV12-5; 7 bases agree with TRBD1. The CDR3 has 21 residues. Germline V gene sequence: CDR1 LGHNT, CDR2 FRNRAP. V dropped 2 bases and J dropped 1; count of bases not matched to a gene: 22. The CDR3 region has the DNA TGTGCTAGTGGTTTGCCTCAGGAGGGTGATATCAGGAGGGACAGGAACACTGAAGCTTTCTTT. Protein sequence: CASGLPQEGDIRRDRNTEAFF.

The CDR3 reads CSVPGLAGHLTDTQYF. In DNA, the CDR3 is TGCAGCGTCCCCGGACTAGCGGGACACCTCACAGATACGCAGTATTTT. This chain connects TRBV29-1 to TRBJ2-3; 12 nucleotides match TRBD2. Germline trimming cut 6 bases from V and 2 bases from J; bases unmatched to any gene: 9. This CDR3 spans 16 amino acids. Germline V gene data show CDR1 as SQVTM and CDR2 as ANQGSEA.